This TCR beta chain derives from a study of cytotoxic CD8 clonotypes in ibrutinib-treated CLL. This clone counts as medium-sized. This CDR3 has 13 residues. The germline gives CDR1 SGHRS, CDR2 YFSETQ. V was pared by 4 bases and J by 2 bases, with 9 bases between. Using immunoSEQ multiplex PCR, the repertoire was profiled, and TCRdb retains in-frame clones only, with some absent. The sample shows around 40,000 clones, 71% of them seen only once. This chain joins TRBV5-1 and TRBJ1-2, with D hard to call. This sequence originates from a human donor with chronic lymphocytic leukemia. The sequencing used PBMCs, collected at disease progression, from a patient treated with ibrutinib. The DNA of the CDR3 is TGCGCCAGCAGCCAATCACAAAACTATGGCTACACCTTC. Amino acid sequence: CASSQSQNYGYTF. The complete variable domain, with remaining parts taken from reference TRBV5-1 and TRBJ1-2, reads KAGVTQTPRYLIKTRGQQVTLSCSPISGHRSVSWYQQTPGQGLQFLFEYFSETQRNKGNFPGRFSGRQFSNSRSEMNVSTLELGDSALYLCASSQSQNYGYTFGSGTRLTVV.